This TCR beta chain was observed in a study of T cell repertoires in aging, cancer and after chemotherapy. Multiplex touch-down PCR with TRB-A/B primers amplified rearranged V-D-J TRB sequences. TCRdb independently ran MiXCR on the multiplex PCR reads; one entry per CDR3 protein. The table includes 9,500 or so distinct CDR3 sequences, 20% to 25% detected once. The V gene end was trimmed by 5 bases and the J gene end by 0 bases; junction bases not matched to a gene: 4. The CDR3 is 16 residues long. Germline lookup yields CDR1 SEHNR and CDR2 FQNEAQ (reference sequence). The template was genomic DNA from peripheral blood, not RNA.

Sequencing was done on a sample of blood. The clonotype originates from a human donor in good health. The gene calls are TRBV7-9 and TRBJ2-3; 11 bases match TRBD2. The CDR3 nucleotides are TGTGCCAGCAGCCCCCGGACTAGCGGGAGCACAGATACGCAGTATTTT. Translation: CASSPRTSGSTDTQYF.